These T cell receptor beta chains were read from a single sample in a study of blood T cell repertoires in COVID-19. Sequencing was performed with immunoSEQ multiplex PCR; in TCRdb, only in-frame clones are kept and a portion is missing. The data contain approximately 200,000 clones, about 80% of them singletons. Sequenced input: PBMCs or T cells enriched from blood (not recorded which). The receptors stem from a man aged 35 to 55 who had recovered from COVID-19. Each CDR3 is given without its conserved first and last residue.

j_call v_call cdr3_aa
TRBJ2-5 TRBV15 ATSWPGQETQY
TRBJ2-7 TRBV5-1 ASSGTGAYEQY
TRBJ2-3 TRBV29-1 SIDRGNTDTQY
TRBJ1-1 TRBV6-5 ASSPPRENTEAF
TRBJ1-2 TRBV5-6 ASSWRTGGYGYT
TRBJ2-7 TRBV5-1 ASSLGPGQANYEQY
TRBJ2-1 TRBV4-1 ASSQDFVEQF
TRBJ1-5 TRBV19 ASSGQGRSNQPQH
TRBJ1-2 TRBV29-1 SVVTITGAGYT
TRBJ2-3 TRBV28 ASSRAGAGYPDTQY
TRBJ2-2 TRBV11-2 ASSPWGTGGPRELF
TRBJ1-1 TRBV2 ASREDSEAF
TRBJ1-6 TRBV3-1/TRBV3-2 ASSQVAASPLH
TRBJ1-2 TRBV7-8 ASSLEGATGYT
TRBJ1-2 TRBV12-3/TRBV12-4 ASSLEGYGYT
TRBJ1-1 TRBV5-6 ASSKDGWTGTEAF
TRBJ2-6 TRBV4-1 ASSKGRTGGPSGANVLT
TRBJ1-4 TRBV20-1 SASLGGEKLF
TRBJ2-5 TRBV7-2 ASSSKKQGETQY
TRBJ2-7 TRBV7-2 ASSSVAGPYEQY
TRBJ2-1 TRBV20-1 SARRGNEQF
TRBJ1-2 TRBV4-2 ASSQRLGGTVYGYT
TRBJ2-5 TRBV7-2 ASSSPAGTQY
TRBJ1-2 TRBV5-1 ASSPGQSYGYT
TRBJ1-2 TRBV6-1 ASSDRGKYGYT
TRBJ1-5 TRBV20-1 SASQGYNQPQH
TRBJ2-1 TRBV7-6 ASSQRTSVAYNEQF
TRBJ2-3 TRBV15 ATSRDARTSSGGGTDTQY
TRBJ1-1 TRBV27 ASSSPGGSKTEAF
TRBJ1-2 TRBV29-1 SVGQGINYGYT
TRBJ1-1 TRBV10-1 ASSESPGGANTEAF
TRBJ2-3 TRBV21-1 ASSTRALGTVTDTQY
TRBJ1-2 TRBV5-1 ASSFWLAVGYT
TRBJ1-1 TRBV18 ASSQTKTGVGTEAF
TRBJ1-2 TRBV5-4 ASSPGQGDYGYT
TRBJ1-2 TRBV6-5 ASIQDRVSDYGYT
TRBJ2-7 TRBV19 ASSSSRRQGRGAEQY
TRBJ1-1 TRBV2 ASSPGANTEAF
TRBJ1-1 TRBV29-1 SVGQNTEAF
TRBJ2-2 TRBV7-2 ASSFGGSGTGELF
TRBJ2-1 TRBV4-2 ASSQLLITDYNEQF
TRBJ2-5 TRBV5-4 ASSPTGGRKETQY
TRBJ1-5 TRBV28 ASSFPSGTGNQPQH
TRBJ2-5 TRBV4-1 ASSQELAGLQETQY
TRBJ1-2 TRBV4-3 ASSHGQGGGYT
TRBJ2-3 TRBV7-6 ASSQTGVLTDTQY
TRBJ1-1 TRBV7-9 ASSSPPRGHLNTEAF
TRBJ1-2 TRBV7-2 ASSLVQGVNYGYT
TRBJ2-5 TRBV10-2 AGGRGGHQETQY
TRBJ2-7 TRBV10-3 AIRGQWSSYEQY
TRBJ2-3 TRBV5-1 ASSGDGTGVSSRTDTQY
TRBJ2-7 TRBV7-2 ASSLDRGGSSYEQY
TRBJ1-5 TRBV12-3/TRBV12-4 ASSYTAHQPQH
TRBJ1-3 TRBV19 ASRGAASGNTIY
TRBJ1-2 TRBV30 ACPDRKDYGYT